These 14 T cell receptor beta chains originate from one sample sequenced in a study of shared clonotypes between healthy human individuals. TCRdb keeps only in-frame clones here, not all; method: immunoSEQ multiplex PCR. The sample has over a million clones, around 78% seen once; the top ten hold roughly 0.61%. Sequenced material: memory CD4+ T cells from PBMCs. Specified subset: CD45RA-negative fraction. The origin of the receptors is a man aged 18 to 30 in good health. Some clones in this sample may be carry-over from other donors' samples.

J is TRBJ2-5 and V is TRBV7-8; 9 nucleotides match TRBD1. In germline, CDR1 is SGHVS, CDR2 FQNEAQ. There are 15 residues in the CDR3. Trimming cost V 5 bases and J 5 bases; bases outside gene matches: 9. The CDR3 here is CASSGWTGDGETQYF. The CDR3 DNA reads TGTGCCAGCAGCGGGTGGACAGGGGACGGGGAGACCCAGTACTTC.

The chain uses TRBV5-1 and TRBJ2-5, with a tentative D call TRBD2 (5 bases). V was cut by 7 bases and J by 1 base, with 11 bases left in between. Germline V gene data show CDR1 as SGHRS and CDR2 as YFSETQ. CDR3 length: 13 residues. CDR3 amino acids: CASQAAFQETQYF. For the CDR3, the DNA is TGCGCCAGCCAAGCGGCTTTCCAAGAGACCCAGTACTTC.

Concerning this clone: A read error is likely here: a far larger clone is one base away. Other DNA sequences within the sample encode an identical CDR3. The chain has TRBV6-5 and TRBJ1-2; no clear D gene. The V and J ends lost 6 bases and 0 bases respectively, with 8 bases between them. Germline CDR1 is MNHEY and CDR2 is SVGAGI. This CDR3 comprises 13 residues. The CDR3 region has the DNA TGTGCCAGCAGATTGGACGCTAACTATGGCTACACCTTC. Translated: CASRLDANYGYTF.

The V call is TRBV12-5, the J call TRBJ2-3, with a weak D call TRBD2 (6 bases). The germline CDR1 and CDR2 sequences are LGHNT and FRNRAP. This CDR3 contains 14 residues. V shed 7 bases and J shed 0 bases, with 11 bases lying between them. CDR3 loop: CASAVSGSTDTQYF. Here the CDR3 DNA reads TGTGCTAGTGCCGTAAGCGGGAGCACAGATACGCAGTATTTT.

This clone was seen at least ten times. V and J are TRBV7-9 and TRBJ1-2; D gene ambiguous. Germline V lookup: CDR1 SEHNR, CDR2 FQNEAQ (reference sequence). The V end lost 3 bases, the J end lost 3 bases, and 5 bases lay between the germline ends. This CDR3 contains 12 residues. CDR3 region: CASSLDYYGYTF. For the CDR3, the DNA is TGTGCCAGCAGCTTGGACTACTATGGCTACACCTTC.

A remark on this clone: Other DNA sequences within the sample encode an identical CDR3. The chain uses TRBV6-5 and TRBJ1-2; unclear D gene. This CDR3 region has 13 residues. V lost 2 bases to trimming and J lost 5 bases, with 9 bases between them. Germline CDR1 MNHEY, CDR2 SVGAGI. The CDR3 loop reads CASSYLGRYGYTF. CDR3 nucleotides: TGTGCCAGCAGTTACCTGGGGAGGTATGGCTACACCTTC.

This clone was seen a handful of times. The rearrangement joins TRBV5-1 to TRBJ1-1; possibly TRBD1 for D (5 bases). CDR3 size: 16 residues. Germline values: CDR1 SGHRS, CDR2 YFSETQ. Trimming stripped 0 bases from V and 2 bases from J, with 14 bases between. The CDR3 spells CASSLDGDYRNTEAFF. The CDR3 nucleotides read TGCGCCAGCAGCTTGGATGGGGACTACCGTAACACTGAAGCTTTCTTT.

The chain links TRBV27 to TRBJ1-1, with 12 bases that match TRBD1. The V gene's germline CDR1 is MNHEY and CDR2 SMNVEV (reference sequence). The CDR3 loop spans 14 amino acids. V lost 4 bases, J lost 7 bases, and 4 bases stayed unmatched. The CDR3 DNA reads TGTGCCAGCAGTTGGGGACAGGGGGCCGGTGAAGCTTTCTTT. Translated: CASSWGQGAGEAFF.

The chain links TRBV9 to TRBJ2-7, with a weak D call TRBD1 (6 bases). Looked up from germline, CDR1 is SGDLS and CDR2 is YYNGEE. The CDR3 covers 13 residues. The germline V and J ends were trimmed by 2 bases and 5 bases, with 11 bases remaining between them. The CDR3 sequence is CASSVTGTHEQYF. CDR3 in DNA: TGTGCCAGCAGCGTCACAGGGACCCACGAGCAGTACTTC.

The chain uses TRBV27 and TRBJ1-2; the D is unclear. This CDR3 comprises 15 residues. Germline V lookup: CDR1 MNHEY, CDR2 SMNVEV (reference sequence). Trimming took 4 bases from V and 0 from J, leaving 12 bases between them. The CDR3 region has the DNA TGTGCCAGCAGTTCCCACAGTACGTCTAACTATGGCTACACCTTC. Translating it yields CASSSHSTSNYGYTF.

CDR3 sequence (DNA): TGTGCCAGCAGCTTCCTCCAGGAAAAACTGTTTTTT. Protein: CASSFLQEKLFF. This chain links TRBV5-6 with TRBJ1-4; D is ambiguous. CDR3 size: 12 residues. The V gene's germline CDR1 is SGHDT and CDR2 YYEEEE. V lost 2 bases to trimming and J lost 8 bases, with 7 bases between them.

V and J are TRBV28 and TRBJ1-2, with D uncertain. Germline V gene lookup returns CDR1 MDHEN and CDR2 SYDVKM. The ends were cut back, 5 bases at V and 4 bases at J, with 14 bases in the middle. The CDR3 is 14 amino acids. The DNA of the CDR3 is TGTGCCAGCAGTGAGGAAGTTCAAGTCTATGGCTACACCTTC. It encodes CASSEEVQVYGYTF.

The genes are TRBV28 and TRBJ2-1; D is unresolved. The CDR3 has 16 amino acids. CDR1 MDHEN and CDR2 SYDVKM come from the germline V gene. Trimming stripped 3 bases from V and 8 bases from J, with 20 bases between. CDR3: CASSLDQVGGRDEQFF. In DNA form, the CDR3 reads TGTGCCAGCAGTTTGGATCAGGTGGGCGGACGGGATGAGCAGTTCTTC. Variable domain in full (rest from reference TRBV28 and TRBJ2-1): DVKVTQSSRYLVKRTGEKVFLECVQDMDHENMFWYRQDPGLGLRLIYFSYDVKMKEKGDIPEGYSVSREKKERFSLILESASTNQTSMYLCASSLDQVGGRDEQFFGPGTRLTVL.

The chain recombines TRBV25-1 with TRBJ1-4; 8 positions agree with TRBD1. Germline CDR1 MGHDK, CDR2 SYGVNS. There are 15 residues in the CDR3. J was trimmed by 8 bases and V by 3 bases; bases with no gene match: 8. CDR3 loop: CASSDPQGANEKLFF. For the CDR3, the DNA is TGTGCCAGCAGTGATCCCCAGGGGGCCAACGAAAAACTGTTTTTT.